Reported below is one T cell receptor (beta chain). The CDR3 spans 12 residues. Trimming shortened V by 1 base and J by 6 bases, and 7 bases separated the two germline ends. Germline V gene sequence: CDR1 LGHDT, CDR2 YNNKEL (reference sequence). This sample was included in a study of blood T cell repertoires in COVID-19. About the study: The cDNA or gDNA used as material had been derived from T cells, B-cell-depleted T cells, or PBMCs.

Libraries were prepared by immunoSEQ multiplex PCR; TCRdb keeps only in-frame clonotypes and omits some of them. Here the sample spans approximately 290,000 clones, about nine tenths being singletons. The origin of this receptor is a woman in her 30s who had recovered from COVID-19. This rearrangement joins TRBV3-1 (or the pseudogene TRBV3-2) to TRBJ2-7; no definite D call. What was sequenced was PBMCs or T cells enriched from blood (not recorded which). DNA for the CDR3: TGTGCCAGCAGCCAAGTAGCTGCCGAGCAGTACTTC. Encoded protein: CASSQVAAEQYF.